This passage covers 10 T cell receptor beta chains from one sample sequenced in a study of T-cell reconstitution after alpha-beta-depleted transplantation in children (TCRdb year 2016). The sample's treatment or condition label, in plain terms: allogeneic hematopoietic cell transplantation with graft depleted of TCRalphabeta T cells and CD19 B cells. Libraries were made using PCR. Data came from an Illumina HiSeq 2500. Molecular barcoding was employed in the preparation of TCR libraries, with unique molecular identifiers being used to normalize TCRbeta repertoire quantification. TCRdb ran its own pipeline on the public reads, namely fastp trimming at Q25 and MiXCR clone calling, and kept in-frame beta chains. Each entry is one CDR3 protein sequence, shown with its most common DNA and genes. The sample yields about 300,000 distinct CDR3 sequences; roughly a tenth were counted once. Together, the top ten hold about 8% of the sample.

Sample: PBMCs, taken before TCRalphabeta/CD19-depleted stem cell transplant. The receptors come from a boy under two years old with acute myeloid leukemia, due to receive a stem cell transplant.

Written as DNA, the CDR3 is TGCGCCAGCAGCTTGTTAGGACAGGGGGTAGGCTATGGCTACACCTTC. Translated: CASSLLGQGVGYGYTF. V and J are TRBV5-1 and TRBJ1-2, with 10 nucleotides matching TRBD1. The CDR3 spans 16 residues. V lost 1 base and J lost 4; bases outside the gene matches: 7. From germline, CDR1 is SGHRS and CDR2 YFSETQ. The variable domain in full, completed from reference TRBV5-1 and TRBJ1-2, reads KAGVTQTPRYLIKTRGQQVTLSCSPISGHRSVSWYQQTPGQGLQFLFEYFSETQRNKGNFPGRFSGRQFSNSRSEMNVSTLELGDSALYLCASSLLGQGVGYGYTFGSGTRLTVV.

The sample holds many counts of this clonotype. The genes are TRBV12-3 or TRBV12-4 and TRBJ1-1; D gene ambiguous. The CDR3 runs to 12 residues. Trimming left V 3 bases short and J 7 bases short, with 9 bases between. Here the CDR3 DNA reads TGTGCCAGCAGTTTCCCGGGGTTTGAAGCTTTCTTT. Its translation is CASSFPGFEAFF.

In this sample, this clonotype turned up a few times. The chain is built from TRBV7-2 and TRBJ2-5; TRBD2 matches at 14 bases. This CDR3 has 15 residues. V was pared by 5 bases and J by 5 bases, with 4 bases of the junction left unmatched. The germline V gene has CDR1 SGHTA and CDR2 FQGNSA. The CDR3 here is CASSKRTSGGETQYF. For the CDR3, the DNA is TGTGCCAGCAGCAAAAGGACTAGCGGGGGGGAGACCCAGTACTTC.

This clonotype occurred many times. V usage is TRBV7-3 and J usage is TRBJ1-5; the D is unclear. Germline V lookup: CDR1 SGHTA, CDR2 FQGTGA. V was trimmed by 5 bases and J by 7 bases, leaving 9 bases between them. The CDR3 has 12 residues. The CDR3 DNA reads TGTGCCAGCAGCCAAAGGGTGCAGCCCCAGCATTTT. Protein sequence: CASSQRVQPQHF. Full variable domain (rest looked up from reference TRBV7-3 and TRBJ1-5): GAGVSQTPSNKVTEKGKYVELRCDPISGHTALYWYRQSLGQGPEFLIYFQGTGAADDSGLPNDRFFAVRPEGSVSTLKIQRTERGDSAVYLCASSQRVQPQHFGDGTRLSIL.

This CDR3 reads CASSRGLAGRVEQFF. CDR3 sequence (DNA): TGCGCCAGCAGCCGCGGACTAGCGGGGAGGGTTGAGCAGTTCTTC. The chain recombines TRBV5-1 with TRBJ2-1; TRBD2 matches 12 bases. CDR3 size: 15 residues. Unmatched junction bases numbered 8, after V lost 4 bases and J lost 9 bases. Looked up from germline, CDR1 is SGHRS and CDR2 is YFSETQ.

This clonotype has at least ten counts. V usage is TRBV12-3 or TRBV12-4 and J usage is TRBJ2-5, with no clear D. Trimming stripped 2 bases from V and 5 bases from J, with 12 bases between. The CDR3 totals 14 residues. The CDR3 region has the DNA TGTGCCAGCAGTTTAAGTGGTAGCCGGGAGACCCAGTACTTC. It translates to CASSLSGSRETQYF.

Regarding this clonotype: This may be a read error: a much more frequent sequence differs by one nucleotide. The V gene is TRBV10-3, the J gene TRBJ2-3, with D perhaps being TRBD1 or TRBD2 (5 bases each). Germline V lookup: CDR1 ENHRY, CDR2 SYGVKD. Between the trimmed V and J ends, which lost 8 bases and 2 bases, there was a span of 14 bases. The CDR3 is 14 residues long. For the CDR3, the DNA is TGTGCCATCCGTGGGGGACCTTTCACAGATACGCAGTATTTT. Protein product: CAIRGGPFTDTQYF.

This clonotype was observed a few times. The chain is built from TRBV20-1 and TRBJ2-7, with TRBD1 identical over 7 bases. Germline V gene sequence: CDR1 DFQATT, CDR2 SNEGSKA (reference sequence). The CDR3 loop spans 13 amino acids. The V segment lost 2 bases and the J segment 2 bases; nucleotides outside the gene matches: 3. The CDR3 DNA reads as TGCAGTGCTAGAAATGGACAGGCCTACGAGCAGTACTTC. It encodes CSARNGQAYEQYF.

This clonotype showed up many times. This chain connects TRBV5-5 to TRBJ2-3; possibly TRBD1 or TRBD2 for D (7 bases each). V was trimmed by 5 bases and J by 5 bases, leaving 18 bases between them. The CDR3 spans 15 residues. Germline CDR1 SGHKS, CDR2 YYEKEE (reference sequence). Here the CDR3 reads CASSYDRAGVDTQYF. In nucleotides, the CDR3 is TGTGCCAGCAGTTATGACAGGGCGGGAGTAGATACGCAGTATTTT.

Ten or more counts support this clonotype. This chain connects TRBV29-1 to TRBJ1-2; no clear D. From germline, CDR1 is SQVTM and CDR2 ANQGSEA. The germline V and J ends were trimmed by 6 bases and 0 bases, with 11 bases remaining between them. The CDR3 loop spans 13 amino acids. The CDR3: CSVHPGTNYGYTF. CDR3 DNA: TGCAGCGTGCATCCGGGAACTAACTATGGCTACACCTTC.